A single sample gave rise to the 7 T cell receptor beta chains below, sequenced in a study of shared clonotypes between healthy human individuals. Measured with immunoSEQ multiplex PCR; TCRdb has only the in-frame clones, and not every one. Here the sample spans 450,000 to 500,000 clones, around three quarters being singletons. The sequenced material came from PBMCs. The receptors were gathered from a woman between 35 and 50 years old in good health. Some clones in this sample may be carry-over from other donors' samples.

The chain joins TRBV7-9 to TRBJ1-5, with a possible D match to TRBD1 (5 bases). Germline values: CDR1 SEHNR, CDR2 FQNEAQ (reference sequence). Trimming took 3 bases from V and 4 from J, leaving 10 bases between them. This CDR3 is 14 amino acids long. DNA of the CDR3: TGTGCCAGCAGCTTGGGCCGGGGGAATCAGCCCCAGCATTTT. Its protein is CASSLGRGNQPQHF.

The rearrangement joins TRBV2 to TRBJ2-5; 11 bases agree with TRBD1. The junction had 4 bases not matched to a gene; V was cut back by 6 bases and J by 4 bases. This CDR3 region has 14 residues. Germline values: CDR1 SNHLY, CDR2 FYNNEI. The CDR3 sequence: CASRGTGGLETQYF. The CDR3 nucleotides read TGTGCCAGCAGGGGGACAGGGGGTTTAGAGACCCAGTACTTC.

The CDR3 reads CASSFGTGDEQYF. CDR3 sequence (DNA): TGTGCCAGCAGTTTCGGGACAGGGGACGAGCAGTACTTC. The chain recombines TRBV6-6 with TRBJ2-7, with 10 bases fitting TRBD1. This CDR3 region has 13 residues. Germline CDR1 is MNHNY and CDR2 is SVGAGI (reference sequence). V was pared by 4 bases and J by 5 bases, with 2 bases of the junction left unmatched.

This clone was detected once. The CDR3 sequence is CASSQGLLAGGQETQYF. Here the CDR3 DNA reads TGCGCCAGCAGCCAGGGTCTCCTAGCGGGAGGGCAAGAGACCCAGTACTTC. The chain combines TRBV4-1 with TRBJ2-5, with TRBD2 identical over 12 bases. CDR1 and CDR2 (germline): MGHRA, YSYEKL. The length of the CDR3 is 17 residues. After removal of 3 bases from V and 2 bases from J, the junction contained 7 bases not matched to a gene.

V usage is TRBV9 and J usage is TRBJ1-2, with D hard to call. The CDR3 consists of 11 residues. V dropped 10 bases and J dropped 3 bases, with 10 bases sitting between them. The germline CDR1 and CDR2 sequences are SGDLS and YYNGEE. The CDR3 nucleotides read TGTGCCTCATCGGGGTACTATGGCTACACCTTC. It is translated as CASSGYYGYTF.

The chain combines TRBV11-2 with TRBJ2-7, with 10 bases identical to TRBD2. The germline V gene encodes CDR1 SGHAT and CDR2 FQNNGV. This CDR3 is 14 amino acids long. V lost 3 bases, J lost 12 bases, and 11 bases stayed unmatched. CDR3 sequence (DNA): TGTGCCAGCAGCTTTGGTTCTAGCGGGAGATCTCTGTACTTC. It translates to CASSFGSSGRSLYF.

The chain has TRBV5-1 and TRBJ2-1; 7 bases match TRBD2. V lost 0 bases, J lost 5 bases, and 5 bases stayed unmatched. Germline CDR1 reads SGHRS; CDR2 reads YFSETQ. This CDR3 comprises 15 residues. As DNA, the CDR3 is TGCGCCAGCAGCTTGGGGGAGGGCCCCCACAATGAGCAGTTCTTC. Translated, it gives CASSLGEGPHNEQFF.